This T cell receptor (beta chain) was profiled in a study of blood T cell repertoires in COVID-19. Background on the study: Acute-phase and convalescent COVID-19 samples originated in the United States, Italy and Spain. Sources were T cells, B-cell-depleted T cells, or PBMCs; the material itself was cDNA or gDNA.

Original handling: For nucleated cells, counts were estimated from reference gene primer amplification. Measured with immunoSEQ multiplex PCR; TCRdb has only the in-frame clones, and not every one. That table furnishes V, J and clone size, whereas the DNA furnished D and trimming. Of under 35,000 clones listed, approximately 91% are singletons. Input material: peripheral blood. This TCR was sampled from a human donor in a cohort sampled during active COVID-19.

CDR3 nucleotides: TGTGCAAGTCGCTCGCTAGCGGGGGGGTACAATGAGCAGTTCTTC. It translates to CASRSLAGGYNEQFF. This sequence joins TRBV12-2 and TRBJ2-1; the table's D call, TRBD2, was not checked against the DNA. TRBV12-2 corresponds to a pseudogene. The CDR3 runs to 15 residues.